This T cell receptor (beta chain) comes out of a study of T cell responses to AZD1222 COVID-19 vaccine. CDR3 length equals 16 residues. With V trimmed by 2 bases and J by 2 bases, 7 bases remained unmatched. The germline V gene encodes CDR1 LNHNV and CDR2 YYDKDF (reference sequence). Comments on this clone: Antigen specificity is unknown.

Produced via immunoSEQ multiplex PCR; TCRdb's table is partial and in-frame only. The table shows about 120,000 clones, with less than 95% occurring only once. The study, taken as a whole, reports: Dominant at 160-218 and 743-854, vaccine-associated CD4 TCRs also spanned spike. Two doses of AZD1222 preceded a rise in Spike-specific TCR breadth and depth. White British donors predominated, females outnumbered males, and clonal diversity was possibly underestimated. Baseline serostatus was positive in only six AZD1222 recipients.

The receptor was isolated from an adult in good health. The J gene is TRBJ2-5, the V gene TRBV15, with 8 nucleotides matching TRBD2. This sample comprised peripheral blood, obtained on day 0 of MenACWY control vaccination. The CDR3: CATSRQSGGPQETQYF. For the CDR3, the DNA is TGTGCCACCAGCAGACAAAGCGGGGGCCCTCAAGAGACCCAGTACTTC.